A selection of T cell receptor beta chains follows, all from one sample in a study of HIV-infected patients and healthy controls. From the 5' RACE reads, TCRdb called clonotypes with MiXCR, one entry per CDR3 protein. Among more than 60,000 distinct CDR3 sequences listed, approximately 21% were seen once. The source material was CD4+ T cells from blood. The receptors shown here come from a human donor in good health. The CDR3 runs from the conserved cysteine through the conserved F or W. The D gene is left open where the match is weak. Only part of the rows carry a size: once, few, many, or a class if the clone is expanded.

V gene: TRBV29-1
J gene: TRBJ2-1
clone size: -
D gene: -
CDR3 DNA: TGCAGCGTTGAAACTCCGGGACTGAAAACTGAGCAGTTCTTC
CDR3 protein: CSVETPGLKTEQFF

V gene: TRBV20-1
J gene: TRBJ1-3
clone size: many
D gene: TRBD1
CDR3 DNA: TGCAGTGCTATGGACAGGGGAAACACCATATATTTT
CDR3 protein: CSAMDRGNTIYF

V gene: TRBV20-1
J gene: TRBJ1-4
clone size: -
D gene: TRBD1
CDR3 DNA: TGCAGTGCTAGAGATGGTTCGGGGACAGCAACTAATGAAAAACTGTTTTTT
CDR3 protein: CSARDGSGTATNEKLFF

V gene: TRBV2
J gene: TRBJ2-5
clone size: many
D gene: -
CDR3 DNA: TGTGCCAGCAGTGCTGACCAAGTAGAGACCCAGTACTTC
CDR3 protein: CASSADQVETQYF

V gene: TRBV9
J gene: TRBJ1-1
clone size: few
D gene: -
CDR3 DNA: TGTGCCAGCAGCGTAAGGGGCAGTGTAGACACTGAAGCTTTCTTT
CDR3 protein: CASSVRGSVDTEAFF

V gene: TRBV20-1
J gene: TRBJ1-3
clone size: -
D gene: -
CDR3 DNA: TGCAGTGCTAGGGGTTATGGAAACACCATATATTTT
CDR3 protein: CSARGYGNTIYF

V gene: TRBV24-1
J gene: TRBJ2-3
clone size: many
D gene: -
CDR3 DNA: TGTGCCACCAGTGATCAGGCAAAGACAGATACGCAGTATTTT
CDR3 protein: CATSDQAKTDTQYF

V gene: TRBV3-1
J gene: TRBJ2-7
clone size: many
D gene: -
CDR3 DNA: TGTGCCAGCAGCCACAGCTCCTACGAGCAGTACTTC
CDR3 protein: CASSHSSYEQYF

V gene: TRBV12-3/TRBV12-4
J gene: TRBJ1-5
clone size: -
D gene: -
CDR3 DNA: TGTGCCAGCAGTTTACAGGGATTCGGCAATCAGCCCCAGCATTTT
CDR3 protein: CASSLQGFGNQPQHF

V gene: TRBV7-2
J gene: TRBJ1-4
clone size: many
D gene: -
CDR3 DNA: TGTGCCAGCAGCTTAGTAAAAGGGTGGGATGAAAAACTGTTTTTT
CDR3 protein: CASSLVKGWDEKLFF

V gene: TRBV20-1
J gene: TRBJ2-3
clone size: few
D gene: TRBD2
CDR3 DNA: TGCAGTGCTAGAGCCCCGGGACTAGCGGGCGGAGATACGCAGTATTTT
CDR3 protein: CSARAPGLAGGDTQYF

V gene: TRBV24-1
J gene: TRBJ2-1
clone size: many
D gene: TRBD1
CDR3 DNA: TGTGCCACCGGGGGGACAGGAGGAAGGACCTACAATGAGCAGTTCTTC
CDR3 protein: CATGGTGGRTYNEQFF

V gene: TRBV10-3
J gene: TRBJ2-3
clone size: few
D gene: -
CDR3 DNA: TGTGCCATCAGTGAGATCCTCGGACTAACAAAAACCAACAAGAGCACAGATACGCAGTATTTT
CDR3 protein: CAISEILGLTKTNKSTDTQYF

V gene: TRBV2
J gene: TRBJ1-2
clone size: few
D gene: -
CDR3 DNA: TGTGCCAGCAGTCAGGGAATCCTGGGCGGCTACACCTTC
CDR3 protein: CASSQGILGGYTF

V gene: TRBV20-1
J gene: TRBJ2-5
clone size: many
D gene: -
CDR3 DNA: TGCAGTGCGTCTAGCGTTCAAGAGACCCAGTACTTC
CDR3 protein: CSASSVQETQYF

V gene: TRBV19
J gene: TRBJ2-4
clone size: -
D gene: TRBD2
CDR3 DNA: TGTGCCAGTAGTGGATTCCCGGGGGGGCTAGCCAAAAACATTCAGTACTTC
CDR3 protein: CASSGFPGGLAKNIQYF

V gene: TRBV12-3/TRBV12-4
J gene: TRBJ2-2
clone size: few
D gene: -
CDR3 DNA: TGTGCCAGCAGGCCAGGGTTCAGAAACACCGGGGAGCTGTTTTTT
CDR3 protein: CASRPGFRNTGELFF

V gene: TRBV7-2
J gene: TRBJ1-5
clone size: many
D gene: TRBD1
CDR3 DNA: TGTGCCAGCAGCGTGACAGGGGGATCGGGGCAGCCCCAGCATTTT
CDR3 protein: CASSVTGGSGQPQHF

V gene: TRBV6-5
J gene: TRBJ1-2
clone size: -
D gene: -
CDR3 DNA: TGTGCCAGCAAACTGTCAGCAACTTTCTATGGCTACACCTTC
CDR3 protein: CASKLSATFYGYTF

V gene: TRBV20-1
J gene: TRBJ1-5
clone size: few
D gene: TRBD1
CDR3 DNA: TGCAGTGCTACTCAGGGGGCGCGCGATCAGCCCCAGCATTTT
CDR3 protein: CSATQGARDQPQHF

V gene: TRBV2
J gene: TRBJ1-6
clone size: -
D gene: -
CDR3 DNA: TGTGCCAGCAGTGAGGATAGACCCTCGGGTTCACCCCTCCACTTT
CDR3 protein: CASSEDRPSGSPLHF

V gene: TRBV7-2
J gene: TRBJ1-4
clone size: many
D gene: -
CDR3 DNA: TGTGCCAGCAGCTTAGAGTTAGTGAGGGGAATAGAGCGAGCGGATGAAAAACTGTTTTTT
CDR3 protein: CASSLELVRGIERADEKLFF

V gene: TRBV6-2/TRBV6-3
J gene: TRBJ1-5
clone size: -
D gene: TRBD1
CDR3 DNA: TGTGCCAGCAGTTACGACCCGAAAGCGGGACAGGGGGCCCGTCAGCCCCAGCATTTT
CDR3 protein: CASSYDPKAGQGARQPQHF

V gene: TRBV4-1
J gene: TRBJ2-1
clone size: -
D gene: -
CDR3 DNA: TGCGCCAGCAGCCAAGAAAGGGACACGAGCTCCTACAATGAGCAGTTCTTC
CDR3 protein: CASSQERDTSSYNEQFF

V gene: TRBV20-1
J gene: TRBJ2-1
clone size: -
D gene: TRBD2
CDR3 DNA: TGCAGTGCTAGAGATCGGGGACTAGCGGGAAGCCGTTTCTCCTACAATGAGCAGTTCTTC
CDR3 protein: CSARDRGLAGSRFSYNEQFF

V gene: TRBV2
J gene: TRBJ2-6
clone size: many
D gene: -
CDR3 DNA: TGTGCCAGCAGTGTGAGGTCTGGGGCCAACGTCCTGACTTTC
CDR3 protein: CASSVRSGANVLTF

V gene: TRBV12-3/TRBV12-4
J gene: TRBJ2-7
clone size: many
D gene: TRBD2
CDR3 DNA: TGTGCCAGCAGTAAAAGTAGCGGGGGGGCCAGAGGCGAGCAGTACTTC
CDR3 protein: CASSKSSGGARGEQYF

V gene: TRBV7-3
J gene: TRBJ2-1
clone size: once
D gene: TRBD1
CDR3 DNA: TGTGCCAGCGGACAGGGGGCCGGCTACGGTGAGCAGTTCTTC
CDR3 protein: CASGQGAGYGEQFF

V gene: TRBV24-1
J gene: TRBJ2-1
clone size: -
D gene: -
CDR3 DNA: TGTGCCACCAGTGATTCAACCCGGGGATTCGTGGGCAATGAGCAGTTCTTC
CDR3 protein: CATSDSTRGFVGNEQFF

V gene: TRBV11-2
J gene: TRBJ1-4
clone size: many
D gene: TRBD1
CDR3 DNA: TGTGCCAGCAGCCGGGACAGCCCTAATGAAAAACTGTTTTTT
CDR3 protein: CASSRDSPNEKLFF

V gene: TRBV5-5
J gene: TRBJ2-1
clone size: few
D gene: -
CDR3 DNA: TGTGCCAGCAGACGGTCTATGGACGGTGAGCAGTTCTTC
CDR3 protein: CASRRSMDGEQFF

V gene: TRBV30
J gene: TRBJ1-5
clone size: -
D gene: -
CDR3 DNA: TGTGCCTGGAGTCAAGGGGAAGGCCAGCCCCAGCATTTT
CDR3 protein: CAWSQGEGQPQHF

V gene: TRBV29-1
J gene: TRBJ2-1
clone size: few
D gene: TRBD1
CDR3 DNA: TGCAGCGGGGGACAGGGGTTTTACAATGAGCAGTTCTTC
CDR3 protein: CSGGQGFYNEQFF

V gene: TRBV29-1
J gene: TRBJ2-3
clone size: -
D gene: -
CDR3 DNA: TGCAGCGTCTTGAGCGGGCCGAGCACAGATACGCAGTATTTT
CDR3 protein: CSVLSGPSTDTQYF

V gene: TRBV5-1
J gene: TRBJ1-1
clone size: many
D gene: -
CDR3 DNA: TGCGCCAGCAGCTTACAAGTCGTGACAGCCAACACTGAAGCTTTCTTT
CDR3 protein: CASSLQVVTANTEAFF

V gene: TRBV5-8
J gene: TRBJ1-5
clone size: many
D gene: -
CDR3 DNA: TGTGCCAGCAGCCTTGCTCAGGGTTTGAGCAATCAGCCCCAGCATTTT
CDR3 protein: CASSLAQGLSNQPQHF

V gene: TRBV19
J gene: TRBJ2-1
clone size: -
D gene: -
CDR3 DNA: TGTGCCAGTAGTGCAAGGACAGTCATCTCCTACAATGAGCAGTTCTTC
CDR3 protein: CASSARTVISYNEQFF

V gene: TRBV9
J gene: TRBJ2-2
clone size: many
D gene: -
CDR3 DNA: TGTGCCAGCAGCGAACGAAAAGGGACGAACACCGGGGAGCTGTTTTTT
CDR3 protein: CASSERKGTNTGELFF

V gene: TRBV5-5
J gene: TRBJ1-1
clone size: -
D gene: -
CDR3 DNA: TGTGCCAGCAGCTTGGACAGGCCGCCGAACACTGAAGCTTTCTTT
CDR3 protein: CASSLDRPPNTEAFF

V gene: TRBV18
J gene: TRBJ2-7
clone size: few
D gene: TRBD2
CDR3 DNA: TGTGCCAGCTCACCGGGACTAGCGGACTACGAGCAGTACTTC
CDR3 protein: CASSPGLADYEQYF

V gene: TRBV4-2
J gene: TRBJ1-6
clone size: -
D gene: -
CDR3 DNA: TGTGCCAGCAGCCAAGGGAGAGAGGAGTATAATTCACCCCTCCACTTT
CDR3 protein: CASSQGREEYNSPLHF

V gene: TRBV15
J gene: TRBJ2-7
clone size: few
D gene: TRBD1
CDR3 DNA: TGTGCCACCAGCAGGCTAGACAGGGGGTCGGTCGAGCAGTACTTC
CDR3 protein: CATSRLDRGSVEQYF

V gene: TRBV3-1
J gene: TRBJ2-1
clone size: -
D gene: TRBD2
CDR3 DNA: TGTGCCAGCAGCCAGATGGGACTAGCGGTATACAATGAGCAGTTCTTC
CDR3 protein: CASSQMGLAVYNEQFF

V gene: TRBV15
J gene: TRBJ1-1
clone size: -
D gene: -
CDR3 DNA: TGTGCCACCAGCAAGGGGGGGCTAATGAACACTGAAGCTTTCTTT
CDR3 protein: CATSKGGLMNTEAFF

V gene: TRBV2
J gene: TRBJ1-1
clone size: -
D gene: -
CDR3 DNA: TGTGCCAGCAGTGAAGTACCGTCTAGGGCAGGGGTGGGGAACACTGAAGCTTTCTTT
CDR3 protein: CASSEVPSRAGVGNTEAFF

V gene: TRBV6-5
J gene: TRBJ1-6
clone size: -
D gene: TRBD1
CDR3 DNA: TGTGCCAGCACCGTTACTCCGGGACAGGGGAATTCACCCCTCCACTTT
CDR3 protein: CASTVTPGQGNSPLHF

V gene: TRBV25-1
J gene: TRBJ1-4
clone size: many
D gene: TRBD1
CDR3 DNA: TGTGCCAGCAGTGACGACAGGGGGCTTGAAAAACTGTTTTTT
CDR3 protein: CASSDDRGLEKLFF

V gene: TRBV3-1
J gene: TRBJ2-3
clone size: -
D gene: TRBD2
CDR3 DNA: TGTGCCAGCAGCCACGGACTAGCCCGCACAGATACGCAGTATTTT
CDR3 protein: CASSHGLARTDTQYF

V gene: TRBV6-5
J gene: TRBJ2-5
clone size: many
D gene: -
CDR3 DNA: TGTGCCAGCAGTTACTCCGGGTACCAAGAGACCCAGTACTTC
CDR3 protein: CASSYSGYQETQYF

V gene: TRBV9
J gene: TRBJ1-5
clone size: medium-sized
D gene: TRBD1
CDR3 DNA: TGTGCCAGCAGTGCGAGCGGGACAGCAAATCAGCCCCAGCATTTT
CDR3 protein: CASSASGTANQPQHF

V gene: TRBV9
J gene: TRBJ1-2
clone size: many
D gene: -
CDR3 DNA: TGTGCCAGCAGCTCCTTAGGTCCTTACTATGGCTACACCTTC
CDR3 protein: CASSSLGPYYGYTF

V gene: TRBV11-2
J gene: TRBJ1-1
clone size: many
D gene: -
CDR3 DNA: TGTGCCAGCAGCTTGTCCCCGGACGCGGGGGGAACTGAAGCTTTCTTT
CDR3 protein: CASSLSPDAGGTEAFF

V gene: TRBV7-9
J gene: TRBJ1-1
clone size: few
D gene: -
CDR3 DNA: TGTGCCAGCAGCTTCGCAGCCTCAGGCACTGAAGCTTTCTTT
CDR3 protein: CASSFAASGTEAFF

V gene: TRBV6-1
J gene: TRBJ2-7
clone size: many
D gene: -
CDR3 DNA: TGTGCCAGCAGTGAAGACGGCTCTAGGGAGCAGTACTTC
CDR3 protein: CASSEDGSREQYF

V gene: TRBV12-3/TRBV12-4
J gene: TRBJ1-6
clone size: many
D gene: -
CDR3 DNA: TGTGCCAGCAGTTTAGAAGGGGTTAATTCACCCCTCCACTTT
CDR3 protein: CASSLEGVNSPLHF

V gene: TRBV7-8
J gene: TRBJ2-3
clone size: -
D gene: -
CDR3 DNA: TGTGCCAGCAGCATCCAGGATACGCAGTATTTT
CDR3 protein: CASSIQDTQYF

V gene: TRBV5-6
J gene: TRBJ1-2
clone size: many
D gene: -
CDR3 DNA: TGTGCCAGCAGCCCTGACGCAGGCTATGGCTACACCTTC
CDR3 protein: CASSPDAGYGYTF